Below are 27 T cell receptor beta chains sequenced from a single sample in a study of T cells expressing NK-cell markers. For each CDR3 protein, TCRdb gives one entry from its re-call of the 5' RACE reads, without DNA. This table lists roughly 390,000 distinct CDR3 sequences. The sample was blood T cells: a sorted CD56 or NKG2C T cell subset, CD4+ or CD8+ T cells, or bulk PBMC T cells (not recorded which). The receptors come from a man aged 18 to 69 in good health.

The V and J genes are TRBV4-2 and TRBJ2-1; TCRdb indicates TRBD2, and absent DNA this call remains unverified. Germline V gene sequence: CDR1 LGHNA, CDR2 YNFKEQ. CDR3 length: 18 residues. This chain's CDR3 is CASSSWGSGGSLANEQFF.

The CDR3: CASSLRGPNIQYF. This chain uses TRBV5-4 with TRBJ2-4; TCRdb reports TRBD2, a call that lacks DNA to check it against. The CDR3 runs to 13 residues. Germline-derived CDR1 and CDR2 are SGHNT and YYREEE (reference sequence).

The chain employs TRBV12-3 or TRBV12-4 and TRBJ1-1. The CDR3 runs 14 residues. CDR3 amino acids: CASSRTTSNTEAFF.

The chain uses TRBV25-1 and TRBJ1-2; TCRdb indicates TRBD1, and absent DNA this call remains unverified. CDR1 MGHDK and CDR2 SYGVNS come from the germline V gene. This CDR3 is 15 amino acids long. The CDR3: CASSELSWDDDGYTF.

V is TRBV7-2 and J is TRBJ1-1; TCRdb calls TRBD1, which cannot be checked without DNA. The CDR3 is made up of 15 amino acids. Germline loops: CDR1 SGHTA, CDR2 FQGNSA. The CDR3 spells CASSRRTGENTEAFF.

The chain employs TRBV6-5 and TRBJ1-6. The germline V gene encodes CDR1 MNHEY and CDR2 SVGAGI. The CDR3 is 19 amino acids. Here the CDR3 reads CASSYSSQPKSSYNSPLHF.

The rearrangement links TRBV5-1 to TRBJ2-2; TCRdb picks TRBD1, but there is no DNA to check that call. The CDR3 covers 14 residues. Per germline, CDR1 SGHRS and CDR2 YFSETQ. CDR3 sequence reads: CASTGSSRAGELFF. Based on the CDR3 plus reference TRBV5-1 and TRBJ2-2, the full variable domain is KAGVTQTPRYLIKTRGQQVTLSCSPISGHRSVSWYQQTPGQGLQFLFEYFSETQRNKGNFPGRFSGRQFSNSRSEMNVSTLELGDSALYLCASTGSSRAGELFFGEGSRLTVL.

The chain carries TRBV3-1 and TRBJ2-2; TCRdb lists TRBD2, though no DNA is available to test this call. The CDR3 has 18 residues. Germline V gene sequence: CDR1 LGHDT, CDR2 YNNKEL (reference sequence). CDR3 protein: CASSYEGLAGGGTGELFF.

The chain carries TRBV7-8 and TRBJ2-3; TCRdb returns TRBD1, unconfirmable since there is no DNA. CDR1 is SGHVS, CDR2 FQNEAQ, per germline. CDR3 size: 16 residues. CDR3 region: CASSLVRRRGHDTQYF.

This rearrangement joins TRBV12-3 or TRBV12-4 to TRBJ2-2. This CDR3 is 13 amino acids long. The CDR3 loop is CASSLNGPHRVFF.

CDR3: CASSFGGPWASGANVLTF. The chain couples TRBV12-3 or TRBV12-4 to TRBJ2-6; TCRdb's D gene call, TRBD2, goes unchecked for lack of DNA. This CDR3 is 18 amino acids long.

This rearrangement joins TRBV20-1 to TRBJ1-3; TCRdb's D call of TRBD1 is untestable without DNA. This CDR3 has 16 residues. Germline lookup yields CDR1 DFQATT and CDR2 SNEGSKA (reference sequence). CDR3 sequence reads: CSAPARGLYSGNTIYF.

The chain carries TRBV6-5 and TRBJ2-5; absent DNA, TCRdb's TRBD1 call cannot be checked. Germline assignment: CDR1 MNHEY and CDR2 SVGAGI. The CDR3 extends over 14 amino acids. The CDR3 here is CASSYLTGGAAQYF.

V and J are TRBV12-3 or TRBV12-4 and TRBJ2-3; no DNA is available, so the TRBD2 call from TCRdb remains unchecked. The CDR3 extends over 17 amino acids. The CDR3: CASIPRNLQIRPDTQYF.

The chain joins TRBV28 to TRBJ1-2. Germline values: CDR1 MDHEN, CDR2 SYDVKM. The CDR3 contains 14 residues. CDR3 loop: CASRLSPRYYGYTF.

The J gene is TRBJ2-7, the V gene TRBV18; absent DNA, TCRdb's TRBD1 call cannot be checked. This CDR3 comprises 15 residues. CDR1 KGHSH and CDR2 LQKENI come from the germline V gene. This CDR3 reads CASSAGTGNSYEQYF.

This chain connects TRBV15 to TRBJ1-6; TCRdb picks TRBD1, but there is no DNA to check that call. Germline CDR1 LNHNV, CDR2 YYDKDF (reference sequence). CDR3 length: 15 residues. This chain's CDR3 is CATSMDRVSGSPLHF. Filled out from reference TRBV15 and TRBJ1-6, the complete variable domain reads DAMVIQNPRYQVTQFGKPVTLSCSQTLNHNVMYWYQQKSSQAPKLLFHYYDKDFNNEADTPDNFQSRRPNTSFCFLDIRSPGLGDTAMYLCATSMDRVSGSPLHFGNGTRLTVT.

V and J are TRBV5-4 and TRBJ2-7. The germline CDR1 and CDR2 sequences are SGHNT and YYREEE (reference sequence). This CDR3 spans 15 amino acids. The CDR3 reads CASSLGVGFSYEQYF.

V is TRBV7-2 and J is TRBJ2-7; TCRdb indicates TRBD2, and absent DNA this call remains unverified. Germline V gene lookup returns CDR1 SGHTA and CDR2 FQGNSA. The CDR3 sequence is 18 residues long. CDR3 sequence reads: CASSLTRPLAGGGNEQYF. Together with reference TRBV7-2 and TRBJ2-7, the CDR3 gives the full variable domain: GAGVSQSPSNKVTEKGKDVELRCDPISGHTALYWYRQSLGQGLEFLIYFQGNSAPDKSGLPSDRFSAERTGGSVSTLTIQRTQQEDSAVYLCASSLTRPLAGGGNEQYFGPGTRLTVT.

The chain has TRBV12-3 or TRBV12-4 and TRBJ2-1. The CDR3 runs to 13 residues. Here the CDR3 reads CASSGTSHNEQFF.

The chain joins TRBV7-9 to TRBJ2-7; as DNA is missing, the TRBD1 call by TCRdb cannot be tested. The CDR3 sequence is 16 residues long. The V gene's germline CDR1 is SEHNR and CDR2 FQNEAQ (reference sequence). The CDR3 loop reads CASSLLRGGTTYEQYF.

The V call is TRBV5-8, the J call TRBJ2-2. This CDR3 region has 13 residues. From germline, CDR1 is SGHTS and CDR2 YDEGEE. The CDR3 reads CASSLLRGGELFF.

V and J are TRBV7-8 and TRBJ2-3; without DNA, the TCRdb call of TRBD1 cannot be checked. The CDR3 has 16 residues. Germline V gene data show CDR1 as SGHVS and CDR2 as FQNEAQ. CDR3 residues: CASSSSRDFSTDTQYF. The full variable domain, completed using reference TRBV7-8 and TRBJ2-3, is GAGVSQSPRYKVAKRGQDVALRCDPISGHVSLFWYQQALGQGPEFLTYFQNEAQLDKSGLPSDRFFAERPEGSVSTLKIQRTQQEDSAVYLCASSSSRDFSTDTQYFGPGTRLTVL.

V usage is TRBV2 and J usage is TRBJ2-2; TCRdb selects TRBD2, and the lack of DNA leaves this call unchecked. The CDR3 contains 15 residues. The V gene's germline CDR1 is SNHLY and CDR2 FYNNEI. CDR3 in amino acids: CASSEWRGDTGELFF.

J is TRBJ2-1 and V is TRBV6-6. Germline V gene sequence: CDR1 MNHNY, CDR2 SVGAGI (reference sequence). The CDR3 contains 12 residues. CDR3 sequence reads: CASNPIGFEQFF.

The chain has TRBV3-1 and TRBJ2-5; the D gene TCRdb calls, TRBD2, cannot be checked with no DNA. CDR1 LGHDT and CDR2 YNNKEL come from the germline V gene (reference sequence). The CDR3 covers 16 residues. The CDR3 protein is CASSPPVAGVVETQYF.

The chain combines TRBV6-1 with TRBJ2-7; TCRdb reports TRBD2, a call that lacks DNA to check it against. This CDR3 comprises 15 residues. Per germline, CDR1 MNHNS and CDR2 SASEGT. The CDR3 sequence is CASSPQGGLPGEQYF.